Each of the 10 T cell receptor beta chains below was sequenced from the same sample in a study of human T cells and chemical hapten exposure. One entry per CDR3 protein results from TCRdb running MiXCR on the RACE reads. This sample has about 70,000 distinct CDR3 sequences; 8.5% occur once, and the top ten carry roughly 3%. Stated time point: patch test 2, 6 weeks after DPC sensitization. Treatment: therapeutic diphenylcyclopropenone sensitization with weekly scalp DPC. The sequencing used whole blood, collected in connection with sensitization to the hapten diphenylcyclopropenone (DPC). Source of these receptors: a woman between 50 and 59 years old with alopecia areata. Some clones in this sample may be carry-over from other donors' samples.

This clonotype was found a few times. The chain couples TRBV2 to TRBJ1-5; TRBD1 agrees at 10 bases. Germline V gene data show CDR1 as SNHLY and CDR2 as FYNNEI. V shed 4 bases and J 6 bases; nucleotides not matched to a gene: 3. The CDR3 is made up of 14 amino acids. The CDR3 DNA follows: TGTGCCAGCAGTGGACAGGGGGCGGGTCAGCCCCAGCATTTT. This translates into CASSGQGAGQPQHF.

This clonotype was seen repeatedly, ten times or more. The genes are TRBV9 and TRBJ1-5; tentative D call: TRBD1 (6 bases). The germline V gene encodes CDR1 SGDLS and CDR2 YYNGEE. The CDR3 extends over 14 amino acids. V was pared by 7 bases and J by 4 bases, with 15 bases between. The CDR3 DNA is TGTGCCAGCCGTTTATCGGACAGTAATCAGCCCCAGCATTTT. Translation: CASRLSDSNQPQHF.

This clonotype was picked up a small number of times. The rearrangement links TRBV20-1 to TRBJ2-5; 8 bases fit TRBD2. Germline V gives CDR1 DFQATT, CDR2 SNEGSKA (reference sequence). This CDR3 is 15 amino acids long. V lost 6 bases to trimming and J lost 4 bases; unmatched junction nucleotides: 13. CDR3 bases: TGCAGTGCCTTCATGTTAGTTCGGGGGGGAGAGACCCAGTACTTC. The encoded protein is CSAFMLVRGGETQYF.

This sequence joins TRBV6-5 and TRBJ2-3, with D possibly being TRBD1 or TRBD2 (5 bases each). Trimming took 7 bases from V and 4 from J, leaving 24 bases between them. The CDR3 consists of 17 residues. CDR1 is MNHEY and CDR2 is SVGAGI in the germline V gene. The CDR3 coding sequence is TGTGCCAGCAAATTAAAGGGGTACGGGGAAAAATCAGATACGCAGTATTTT. Its protein is CASKLKGYGEKSDTQYF.

In regard to this clonotype: A much larger clone lies a single base off, so this may be a read error. V and J are TRBV7-2 and TRBJ2-3, with 7 nucleotides matching TRBD1. CDR1 SGHTA and CDR2 FQGNSA come from the germline V gene. The V gene end was trimmed by 5 bases and the J gene end by 2 bases; junction bases not matched to a gene: 7. CDR3 length: 15 residues. CDR3 nucleotide sequence: TGTGCCAGCAGCGTAGTGACAGGGCCCACAGATACGCAGTATTTT. Its translation: CASSVVTGPTDTQYF.

This chain joins TRBV29-1 and TRBJ2-7; D possibly corresponds to TRBD1 (5 bases). Germline V gene data show CDR1 as SQVTM and CDR2 as ANQGSEA. The germline V and J ends were trimmed by 4 bases and 2 bases, with 9 bases remaining between them. The CDR3 is 12 amino acids. CDR3: CSVASGPYEQYF. In DNA, the CDR3 is TGCAGCGTTGCCTCAGGGCCCTACGAGCAGTACTTC.

The gene calls are TRBV29-1 and TRBJ1-1, with 9 bases fitting TRBD1. This CDR3 comprises 14 residues. Germline CDR1 reads SQVTM; CDR2 reads ANQGSEA. Trimming took 1 base from V and 0 from J; bases not matched to a gene: 0. The CDR3 DNA follows: TGCAGCGTTGAAGGGACAGGGGTGAACACTGAAGCTTTCTTT. Its protein is CSVEGTGVNTEAFF.

The chain carries TRBV27 and TRBJ2-7, with 11 bases matching TRBD2. The germline CDR1 and CDR2 sequences are MNHEY and SMNVEV (reference sequence). J was trimmed by 1 base and V by 10 bases; bases with no gene match: 9. This CDR3 has 15 residues. CDR3 sequence reads: CATGQGTSGSYEQYF. In nucleotides, the CDR3 is TGTGCCACCGGCCAAGGGACTAGCGGATCCTACGAGCAGTACTTC.

The table lists this clonotype with a few counts. CDR3 coding DNA: TGTGCCAGCAACCCTTTGACAGGGGGAATTTGCGAGCAGTACTTC. Its translation: CASNPLTGGICEQYF. The genes are TRBV6-6 and TRBJ2-7, with 9 bases lining up with TRBD1. Germline V CDR1 and CDR2: MNHNY, SVGAGI (reference sequence). CDR3 length: 15 residues. J was trimmed by 6 bases and V by 7 bases; bases with no gene match: 13.

This clonotype was found a few times. The V call is TRBV12-3 or TRBV12-4, the J call TRBJ2-1, with D perhaps TRBD1 (5 bases). The CDR3 loop spans 14 amino acids. Trimming left V 3 bases short and J 6 bases short, with 12 bases between. The CDR3, as DNA: TGTGCCAGCAGTTTGTCCGGCAGGGCCAATGAGCAGTTCTTC. Encoded protein: CASSLSGRANEQFF.